This T cell receptor (beta chain) was obtained from a study of T cell responses to AZD1222 COVID-19 vaccine. The CDR3 consists of 14 residues. J was trimmed by 10 bases and V by 3 bases; bases with no gene match: 6. Per germline, CDR1 MGHDK and CDR2 SYGVNS. Study results and caveats: Baseline antibody screening turned up just six or seven seropositive AZD1222 recipients.

Data came from immunoSEQ multiplex PCR; TCRdb stores just in-frame clones and leaves some out. The data show fewer than 200,000 clones, under 95% seen once. A note on this clone: What it binds is not known.

This TCR was sampled from an adult who received the AZD1222 COVID-19 vaccine. Sequenced here: peripheral blood, sampled 28 days after the second AZD1222 dose. The chain has TRBV25-1 and TRBJ1-6; 7 bases agree with TRBD1. CDR3 DNA sequence: TGTGCCAGCAGTGACAAGGACAGGAAATCACCCCTCCACTTT. Translating it yields CASSDKDRKSPLHF.